Listed below are T cell receptor beta chains from one sample, sequenced in a study of T cells after somatic rescue of genetic block. Produced via immunoSEQ multiplex PCR; TCRdb's table is partial and in-frame only. The profile covers more than 600 clones, with 42% appearing a single time and around 59% taken by the ten largest. Sequencing was carried out using peripheral blood mononuclear cells (PBMCs). These receptors came from a girl under three years old. CDR3s include the opening cysteine and the closing phenylalanine or tryptophan. The D gene is left open where the match is weak.

>TRBV9|NA|TRBJ1-2
CASSVVTDFYGYTF
>TRBV7-6|NA|TRBJ2-7
CASSLHYEQYF
>TRBV7-3|NA|TRBJ1-1
CASSYQGRDTEAFF
>TRBV7-8|NA|TRBJ1-1
CASSLNAAPTEAFF
>TRBV7-1|NA|TRBJ2-7
CASSLRRGVYEQYF
>TRBV7-3|NA|TRBJ2-1
CASQNRGLGSEQFF
>TRBV7-8|NA|TRBJ1-1
CASSLGGTPNTEAFF
>TRBV11-3|NA|TRBJ2-7
CASSLQGYEQYF
>TRBV27|TRBD1|TRBJ1-2
CASSWTGNYGYTF
>TRBV11-2|NA|TRBJ1-1
CASSPGRRGLGTEAFF
>TRBV9|NA|TRBJ1-1
CASSGSGTLNTEAFF
>TRBV7-1|NA|TRBJ2-7
CASSHGNRYEQYF
>TRBV11-3|NA|TRBJ2-2
CASSLVGSGELFF
>TRBV11-3|NA|TRBJ2-6
CASSKQSQQSRANVLTF
>TRBV27|NA|TRBJ1-2
CASSLRGGMRYGYTF